What follows are 19 T cell receptor beta chains derived from one specimen sequenced in a study of shared clonotypes between healthy human individuals. TCRdb's copy holds only in-frame clones and misses some; the assay was immunoSEQ multiplex PCR. The sample shows 500,000 or so clones, roughly 95% of them seen only once. Sequencing used naive CD4+ T cells sorted from blood. The subset was: CD45RA+ positively selected. These receptors came from a woman aged 25 to 39 in good health.

The chain joins TRBV9 to TRBJ2-1, with 7 bases matching TRBD2. This CDR3 region has 15 residues. The V gene's germline CDR1 is SGDLS and CDR2 YYNGEE. After removal of 7 bases from V and 4 bases from J, the junction contained 11 bases not matched to a gene. CDR3 nucleotides: TGTGCCAGCGGACTGGCTAGCGGCCATTACAATGAGCAGTTCTTC. The encoded protein is CASGLASGHYNEQFF.

This chain connects TRBV28 to TRBJ1-5, with D possibly matching TRBD1 (6 bases). The CDR3 runs to 17 residues. V lost 3 bases, J lost 0 bases, and 15 bases lay in between. Germline V gene lookup returns CDR1 MDHEN and CDR2 SYDVKM. CDR3 loop: CASSFVSYRVSNQPQHF. In nucleotides, the CDR3 is TGTGCCAGCAGTTTCGTATCCTACAGGGTTAGCAATCAGCCCCAGCATTTT.

The chain is built from TRBV19 and TRBJ2-7; 7 nucleotides agree with TRBD1. The CDR3 length is 14 residues. Germline V gene sequence: CDR1 LNHDA, CDR2 SQIVND (reference sequence). With 3 bases clipped from V and 0 bases from J, the junction kept 2 bases outside the gene matches. In nucleotides, the CDR3 is TGTGCCAGTAGTATTGGGACAGCCTCCTACGAGCAGTACTTC. This codes for CASSIGTASYEQYF.

This chain joins TRBV28 and TRBJ2-7; unclear D gene. Per the germline V gene, CDR1 is MDHEN and CDR2 is SYDVKM. V lost 2 bases, J lost 4 bases, and 15 bases lay in between. This CDR3 region has 15 residues. CDR3 sequence reads: CASSLSSTPSYEQYF. In DNA, the CDR3 is TGTGCCAGCAGTTTAAGCTCAACCCCTTCGTACGAGCAGTACTTC.

The chain uses TRBV6-1 and TRBJ1-3; no clear D. This CDR3 is 14 amino acids long. Trimming removed 4 bases at V and 0 bases at J, with 7 bases between. The germline gives CDR1 MNHNS, CDR2 SASEGT. CDR3 protein: CASSVWVSGNTIYF. The CDR3 DNA is TGTGCCAGCAGTGTATGGGTCTCTGGAAACACCATATATTTT.

The rearrangement uses TRBV5-1 and TRBJ2-5; 7 bases are shared with TRBD2. Trimming at V came to 4 bases and at J to 1 base, leaving 4 bases not matched to a gene. Germline values: CDR1 SGHRS, CDR2 YFSETQ. The CDR3 contains 14 residues. The CDR3 DNA is TGCGCCAGCAGCCCCTGGACTAGCCAAGAGACCCAGTACTTC. Translation gives CASSPWTSQETQYF.

The V gene is TRBV6-1, the J gene TRBJ1-2; maybe TRBD1 (5 bases). This CDR3 is 15 amino acids long. Per germline, CDR1 MNHNS and CDR2 SASEGT. V was shortened by 2 bases and J by 4 bases, with 14 bases between the two germline ends. In nucleotides, the CDR3 is TGTGCCAGCAGTGAAAGCCCAGGGTGGGCCTATGGCTACACCTTC. The encoded protein is CASSESPGWAYGYTF.

The V and J genes are TRBV27 and TRBJ1-2; 10 bases agree with TRBD1. V shed 2 bases, J shed 4 bases, and the junction held 7 bases outside the gene matches. The germline V gene encodes CDR1 MNHEY and CDR2 SMNVEV (reference sequence). The CDR3 sequence is 16 residues long. CDR3 in DNA: TGTGCCAGCAGTTTAAAGCCGGGACAGGGGACCTATGGCTACACCTTC. It encodes CASSLKPGQGTYGYTF.

The chain employs TRBV5-6 and TRBJ2-7; 9 positions match TRBD2. Looked up from germline, CDR1 is SGHDT and CDR2 is YYEEEE. The CDR3 spans 18 residues. The V gene end was trimmed by 0 bases and the J gene end by 3 bases; junction bases not matched to a gene: 13. This CDR3 reads CASSLASGRRWTVYEQYF. CDR3 sequence (DNA): TGTGCCAGCAGCTTGGCGAGCGGGAGGCGATGGACGGTCTACGAGCAGTACTTC.

This chain connects TRBV30 to TRBJ2-2, with D unresolved. Germline V CDR1 and CDR2: GTSNPN, SVGIG (reference sequence). The CDR3 runs 15 residues. The V and J ends lost 4 bases and 6 bases respectively, with 18 bases between them. The CDR3 DNA follows: TGTGCCTGGACCAACTACGGTTTAAGGGCCGGGGAGCTGTTTTTT. As protein: CAWTNYGLRAGELFF.

This chain links TRBV4-1 with TRBJ2-7; D is ambiguous. Trimming cost V 1 base and J 4 bases, with 11 bases left between them. The CDR3 totals 14 residues. Germline V gene lookup returns CDR1 MGHRA and CDR2 YSYEKL. The CDR3 is CASSQAIIGYEQYF. In DNA form, the CDR3 reads TGCGCCAGCAGCCAAGCCATAATAGGATACGAGCAGTACTTC.

The chain has TRBV2 and TRBJ2-5, with 9 bases that match TRBD2. The V and J ends lost 4 bases and 5 bases, in that order; junction bases with no gene match: 8. CDR1 is SNHLY and CDR2 is FYNNEI in the germline V gene. The CDR3 has 15 residues. The CDR3, as DNA: TGTGCCAGCAGTGTCTATAGCGGGAGTCAGGAGACCCAGTACTTC. This translates into CASSVYSGSQETQYF. Combining the CDR3 with reference TRBV2 and TRBJ2-5 gives the whole variable domain EPEVTQTPSHQVTQMGQEVILRCVPISNHLYFYWYRQILGQKVEFLVSFYNNEISEKSEIFDDQFSVERPDGSNFTLKIRSTKLEDSAMYFCASSVYSGSQETQYFGPGTRLLVL.

The V gene is TRBV6-5, the J gene TRBJ1-2; the D is unclear. Deletions cut 2 bases from V and 5 bases from J, with 15 bases between. Germline loops: CDR1 MNHEY, CDR2 SVGAGI. This CDR3 region has 15 residues. The CDR3 sequence: CASSYGTPGRYGYTF. The CDR3 nucleotides read TGTGCCAGCAGTTACGGTACCCCAGGAAGGTATGGCTACACCTTC.

The V call is TRBV6-5, the J call TRBJ1-4; D gene uncertain. Germline V CDR1 and CDR2: MNHEY, SVGAGI. The CDR3 extends over 13 amino acids. The V end lost 5 bases, the J end lost 7 bases, and 11 bases lay between the germline ends. The CDR3 DNA follows: TGTGCCAGCAGTCCCCGAGGGAGTGAAAAACTGTTTTTT. It yields the protein CASSPRGSEKLFF.

The CDR3 reads CASSPGPPRNTEAFF. In nucleotides, the CDR3 is TGTGCCAGCAGCCCAGGCCCTCCACGGAACACTGAAGCTTTCTTT. This chain links TRBV5-4 with TRBJ1-1; D is unclear. Trimming shortened V by 4 bases and J by 1 base, and 14 bases separated the two germline ends. The CDR3 loop spans 15 amino acids. Germline V gives CDR1 SGHNT, CDR2 YYREEE (reference sequence).

With regard to this clone: One end of the junction does not line up with germline, which may come from a read error. This sequence joins TRBV18 and TRBJ1-2; D call uncertain. This CDR3 is built from 15 residues. CDR1 KGHSH and CDR2 LQKENI come from the germline V gene. In nucleotides, the CDR3 is TGTGCCAGCTCACCTAACCCGGGAGGGAACTATGGCCACACCTTC. Translated, it gives CASSPNPGGNYGHTF.

The genes are TRBV5-1 and TRBJ2-1; no firm D call. The germline V and J ends were trimmed by 6 bases and 1 base, with 11 bases remaining between them. Germline lookup yields CDR1 SGHRS and CDR2 YFSETQ. This CDR3 is 14 amino acids long. This CDR3 is CASKGADSYNEQFF. The CDR3 DNA is TGCGCCAGCAAGGGTGCGGATTCCTACAATGAGCAGTTCTTC. Full variable domain (rest looked up from reference TRBV5-1 and TRBJ2-1): KAGVTQTPRYLIKTRGQQVTLSCSPISGHRSVSWYQQTPGQGLQFLFEYFSETQRNKGNFPGRFSGRQFSNSRSEMNVSTLELGDSALYLCASKGADSYNEQFFGPGTRLTVL.

The chain couples TRBV6-5 to TRBJ2-1; 8 nucleotides match TRBD2. The trim removed 7 bases at V and 5 bases at J, leaving 10 bases unmatched. This CDR3 has 15 amino acids. The V gene's germline CDR1 is MNHEY and CDR2 SVGAGI. In DNA, the CDR3 is TGTGCCAGCAACCGACTAGCGTCGGGGGACAATGAGCAGTTCTTC. Its protein is CASNRLASGDNEQFF.

The J gene is TRBJ2-7, the V gene TRBV20-1, with D perhaps TRBD1 (6 bases). Trimming removed 6 bases from V and 3 bases from J, with 9 bases in between. The length of the CDR3 is 11 residues. Germline CDR1 DFQATT, CDR2 SNEGSKA (reference sequence). The CDR3: CSARQDYEQYF. The DNA for the CDR3 is TGCAGTGCGAGACAGGACTACGAGCAGTACTTC.